This T cell receptor beta chain emerged from a study of T cell clonality in common variable immunodeficiency. General study points: CVID subjects shared fewer TCRbeta clones than healthy controls did.

With respect to this clone: The antigen is not known. Coverage ceases 3 residues before the CDR3 finishes, and the germline J gene fills in the end.

Heparinized whole blood, 5 to 8 ml, came from each donor. Sequencing input was equivalent genomic DNA from CVID and controls. Sequencing used immunoSEQ multiplex PCR; TCRdb keeps in-frame clones, though not all of them. Sampling found tens of thousands of clones, none seen once. With V trimmed by 5 bases and J by 3 bases, 3 bases remained unmatched. The germline V gene has CDR1 SEHNR and CDR2 FQNEAQ (reference sequence). This CDR3 has 13 amino acids. V is TRBV7-9 and J is TRBJ2-7; 8 bases match TRBD1. Sequenced sample: peripheral blood mononuclear cells. This sequence was found in a person aged 18-69 years in good health. CDR3 sequence: CASSPGTGYEQYF. CDR3 DNA (partial): TGTGCCAGCAGCCCCGGGACAGGCTACGAG.